This entry features one T cell receptor (beta chain) sequence. The antigen remains undetermined. PCR amplification relied on 60 Vbeta primers (plus 13 Jbeta primers). The assay was immunoSEQ multiplex PCR, and TCRdb's table has in-frame clones only and misses some. Its table records 45,000 to 55,000 clones. This sample stems from a study of cytomegalovirus exposure and HLA in healthy donors. Study results and limitations: Cytomegalovirus association was assigned to under 200 TCR beta chains.

Germline V gives CDR1 LNHDA, CDR2 SQIVND (reference sequence). Unmatched junction bases numbered 21, after V lost 8 bases and J lost 6 bases. The CDR3 has 18 residues. J is TRBJ2-2 and V is TRBV19; 7 bases map to TRBD2. This TCR came from a man aged 35-49 years in good health and CMV-seropositive. Sequenced sample: PBMCs. The CDR3 DNA follows: TGTGCCAGTTCGTCCCAACTCTGGCGGGAGAGTTTCCCCGGGGAGCTGTTTTTT. Residues: CASSSQLWRESFPGELFF.